The next 20 T cell receptor beta chains were all read from a single sample in a study of liver allograft versus peripheral blood T cells. Study-level information: Blood and transplanted-liver T cell receptor repertoires from recipients were compared.

One entry per CDR3 protein, called by TCRdb with MiXCR from the reads. Of about 14,000 distinct CDR3 sequences in the sample, 20% to 25% were seen once. Receptors were obtained from a human patient who had a liver transplant. The graft donor may be the source of some T cells.

V is TRBV19 and J is TRBJ2-3; 11 bases are shared with TRBD2. CDR3 length equals 17 residues. V shed 6 bases, J shed 0 bases, and the junction held 8 bases outside the gene matches. CDR1 and CDR2 from the germline V gene are LNHDA and SQIVND (reference sequence). The CDR3 protein is CASSSPGLAVSTDTQYF. CDR3 nucleotide sequence: TGTGCCAGTAGCTCGCCGGGACTAGCGGTCAGCACAGATACGCAGTATTTT. The full variable domain, completed using reference TRBV19 and TRBJ2-3, is DGGITQSPKYLFRKEGQNVTLSCEQNLNHDAMYWYRQDPGQGLRLIYYSQIVNDFQKGDIAEGYSVSREKKESFPLTVTSAQKNPTAFYLCASSSPGLAVSTDTQYFGPGTRLTVL.

This clonotype was found many times. The chain has TRBV5-4 and TRBJ1-2; D call uncertain. The CDR3 length is 13 residues. The germline V gene encodes CDR1 SGHNT and CDR2 YYREEE (reference sequence). Trimming shortened V by 4 bases and J by 8 bases, and 15 bases separated the two germline ends. CDR3 DNA: TGTGCCAGCAGCCGTGAGACCGCCCTAGGCTACACCTTC. Encoded protein: CASSRETALGYTF.

The chain carries TRBV7-9 and TRBJ1-6; 9 bases line up with TRBD1. The J segment lost 9 bases and the V segment lost 8 bases, leaving 11 bases of the junction unmatched. The CDR3 length is 15 residues. Germline V gene sequence: CDR1 SEHNR, CDR2 FQNEAQ (reference sequence). CDR3 loop: CASHDRDRDRSPLHF. As DNA, the CDR3 is TGTGCCAGCCACGACCGGGACAGGGACCGTTCACCCCTCCACTTT. Drawing the rest from reference TRBV7-9 and TRBJ1-6, the complete variable domain is DTGVSQNPRHKITKRGQNVTFRCDPISEHNRLYWYRQTLGQGPEFLTYFQNEAQLEKSRLLSDRFSAERPKGSFSTLEIQRTEQGDSAMYLCASHDRDRDRSPLHFGNGTRLTVT.

The table lists this clonotype with many counts. The J gene is TRBJ1-5, the V gene TRBV19; possible D gene TRBD1, 6 bases. V lost 7 bases to trimming and J lost 2 bases, with 18 bases between them. The CDR3 covers 16 residues. Germline loops: CDR1 LNHDA, CDR2 SQIVND (reference sequence). CDR3 bases: TGTGCCAGTACTTCCCGGGGGGCCGGGGGCAATCAGCCCCAGCATTTT. Its translation: CASTSRGAGGNQPQHF.

Ten or more counts support this clonotype. V is TRBV19 and J is TRBJ2-3; D tentatively reads TRBD1 or TRBD2 (5 bases each). This CDR3 has 13 residues. V was clipped by 1 base and J by 6 bases, with 8 bases between them. Per the germline V gene, CDR1 is LNHDA and CDR2 is SQIVND (reference sequence). CDR3 coding DNA: TGTGCCAGTAGTATAGGAGAGGGGGATACGCAGTATTTT. Translation gives CASSIGEGDTQYF.

The rearrangement links TRBV12-3 or TRBV12-4 to TRBJ1-6; 11 bases line up with TRBD1. The junction had 4 bases not matched to a gene; V was cut back by 7 bases and J by 8 bases. The CDR3 has 14 residues. The DNA of the CDR3 is TGTGCCAGCACCAGGACAGGGGGCCATTCACCCCTCCACTTT. Its translation is CASTRTGGHSPLHF.

This clonotype was recorded at least ten times. This sequence joins TRBV10-3 and TRBJ2-6; perhaps TRBD2 as D (6 bases). Trimming took off 6 bases at V and 4 bases at J, with 13 bases between the two ends. This CDR3 contains 15 residues. The germline gives CDR1 ENHRY, CDR2 SYGVKD. This CDR3 reads CAIRGGALGANVLTF. For the CDR3, the DNA is TGTGCCATCAGGGGCGGGGCGCTCGGGGCCAACGTCCTGACTTTC.

This clonotype was counted a few times. The genes are TRBV7-2 and TRBJ2-2; perhaps TRBD1 as D (5 bases). V lost 6 bases and J lost 7, with 18 bases in between. Germline V gene data show CDR1 as SGHTA and CDR2 as FQGNSA. CDR3 length: 15 residues. CDR3 in amino acids: CASSSLGAGNGELFF. CDR3 coding DNA: TGTGCCAGCAGTTCTTTAGGGGCAGGGAACGGGGAGCTGTTTTTT.

Ten or more counts support this clonotype. The V call is TRBV6-5, the J call TRBJ1-6; D not certain. V was cut by 5 bases and J by 7 bases, with 6 bases left in between. The CDR3 covers 12 residues. Germline V gene data show CDR1 as MNHEY and CDR2 as SVGAGI. This chain's CDR3 is CASSESNSPLHF. The CDR3 DNA reads TGTGCCAGCAGTGAAAGCAATTCACCCCTCCACTTT.

This clonotype was seen a few times. The rearrangement uses TRBV27 and TRBJ1-6; 9 positions match TRBD1. Germline V lookup: CDR1 MNHEY, CDR2 SMNVEV (reference sequence). This CDR3 spans 15 amino acids. With V trimmed by 5 bases and J by 9 bases, 8 bases remained unmatched. The CDR3 sequence: CASSRPGQGSSPLHF. CDR3 DNA sequence: TGTGCCAGCAGTCGTCCGGGACAGGGCAGTTCACCCCTCCACTTT.

The V and J genes are TRBV6-5 and TRBJ1-3; D not certain. The germline V gene has CDR1 MNHEY and CDR2 SVGAGI. The CDR3 is 15 amino acids. Trimming stripped 0 bases from V and 4 bases from J, with 10 bases between. The CDR3 region has the DNA TGTGCCAGCAGTTACTCGAGAGATTTGGGAAACACCATATATTTT. Its translation: CASSYSRDLGNTIYF.

In its sample, this clonotype was seen many times. The chain combines TRBV6-5 with TRBJ1-5; 7 bases are a match to TRBD1. CDR1 MNHEY and CDR2 SVGAGI come from the germline V gene. The CDR3 consists of 12 residues. V lost 5 bases to trimming and J lost 9 bases; unmatched junction nucleotides: 4. The CDR3: CASSRTGGPQHF. The CDR3 nucleotides read TGTGCCAGCAGTCGGACAGGCGGGCCCCAGCATTTT.

This clonotype was seen only a few times. V is TRBV6-1 and J is TRBJ2-1, with TRBD2 matching 8 bases. CDR1 MNHNS and CDR2 SASEGT come from the germline V gene. V lost 7 bases to trimming and J lost 2 bases; unmatched junction nucleotides: 7. The CDR3 length is 15 residues. CDR3 protein: CASNPGGAPYNEQFF. In DNA form, the CDR3 reads TGTGCCAGCAACCCGGGGGGGGCCCCCTACAATGAGCAGTTCTTC.

DNA of the CDR3: TGCAGTGCTAGCATGACAGGATACTATGGCTACACCTTC. Its translation is CSASMTGYYGYTF. The J gene is TRBJ1-2, the V gene TRBV20-1, with D possibly being TRBD1 (6 bases). CDR3 length: 13 residues. V was shortened by 3 bases and J by 3 bases, with 11 bases between the two germline ends. Germline CDR1 reads DFQATT; CDR2 reads SNEGSKA (reference sequence).

By share, this clonotype counts as medium-sized. V is TRBV15 and J is TRBJ1-6, with 8 bases fitting TRBD1. There are 16 residues in the CDR3. In germline, CDR1 is LNHNV, CDR2 YYDKDF (reference sequence). V gave up 2 bases and J gave up 10 bases; unmatched junction bases: 10. As DNA, the CDR3 is TGTGCCACCAGCAGACAATCGGGACAGGAAGGATCACCCCTCCACTTT. This gives the protein CATSRQSGQEGSPLHF.

This clonotype came up a few times. The chain couples TRBV12-3 or TRBV12-4 to TRBJ2-7; 7 bases line up with TRBD2. The trim removed 6 bases at V and 2 bases at J, leaving 7 bases unmatched. The CDR3 has 14 residues. The CDR3 region is CASSIQAGAYEQYF. The CDR3 nucleotides read TGTGCCAGCAGCATCCAGGCGGGGGCCTACGAGCAGTACTTC.

This clonotype was observed many times. J is TRBJ1-2 and V is TRBV7-9; possible D gene TRBD1, 5 bases. Trimming shortened V by 3 bases and J by 7 bases, and 15 bases separated the two germline ends. CDR3 length: 14 amino acids. From germline, CDR1 is SEHNR and CDR2 FQNEAQ (reference sequence). The CDR3 spells CASSFAHRGVGYTF. CDR3 DNA sequence: TGTGCCAGCAGCTTCGCTCATCGAGGGGTTGGCTACACCTTC.

This clonotype turned up a few times. The rearrangement joins TRBV6-1 to TRBJ2-5; tentatively, D is TRBD2 (6 bases). The CDR3 runs 13 residues. Looked up from germline, CDR1 is MNHNS and CDR2 is SASEGT. V was clipped by 10 bases and J by 3 bases, with 15 bases between them. CDR3 nucleotide sequence: TGTGCCACTTACGGGACTTCCAAAGAGACCCAGTACTTC. Residues: CATYGTSKETQYF.

This clonotype was detected many times. The rearrangement joins TRBV6-2 or TRBV6-3 to TRBJ1-1, with D perhaps TRBD1 (5 bases). The V gene's germline CDR1 is MNHEY and CDR2 SVGEGT. V gave up 5 bases and J gave up 10 bases, with 23 bases separating them. The CDR3 totals 15 residues. The CDR3 DNA follows: TGTGCCAGCAGTCAAAATGGGGCGGGGAATGCTGGAGCTTTCTTT. Translated, it gives CASSQNGAGNAGAFF.

This clonotype is termed medium-sized. The J gene is TRBJ1-3, the V gene TRBV10-3; 7 bases match TRBD1. V was clipped by 9 bases and J by 0 bases; unmatched bases: 2. This CDR3 region has 13 residues. The germline CDR1 and CDR2 sequences are ENHRY and SYGVKD. The CDR3 spells CAIRDSSGNTIYF. The CDR3 nucleotides are TGTGCCATTCGGGACAGCTCTGGAAACACCATATATTTT.